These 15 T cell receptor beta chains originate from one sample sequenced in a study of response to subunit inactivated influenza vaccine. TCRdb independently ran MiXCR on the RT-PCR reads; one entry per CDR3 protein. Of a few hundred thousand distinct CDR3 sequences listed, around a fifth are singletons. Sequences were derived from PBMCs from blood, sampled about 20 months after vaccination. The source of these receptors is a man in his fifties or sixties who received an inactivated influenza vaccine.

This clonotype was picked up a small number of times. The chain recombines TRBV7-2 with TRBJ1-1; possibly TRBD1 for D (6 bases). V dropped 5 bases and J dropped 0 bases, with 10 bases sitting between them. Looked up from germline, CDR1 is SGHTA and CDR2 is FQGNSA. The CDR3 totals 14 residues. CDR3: CASSVGTLNTEAFF. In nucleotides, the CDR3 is TGTGCCAGCAGCGTAGGGACACTGAACACTGAAGCTTTCTTT.

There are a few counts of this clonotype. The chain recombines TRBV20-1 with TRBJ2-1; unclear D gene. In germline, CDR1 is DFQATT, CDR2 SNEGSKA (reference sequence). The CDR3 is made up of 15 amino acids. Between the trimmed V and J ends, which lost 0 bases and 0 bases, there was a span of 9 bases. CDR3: CSARDLDSSYNEQFF. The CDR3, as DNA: TGCAGTGCTAGAGACCTGGATAGCTCCTACAATGAGCAGTTCTTC.

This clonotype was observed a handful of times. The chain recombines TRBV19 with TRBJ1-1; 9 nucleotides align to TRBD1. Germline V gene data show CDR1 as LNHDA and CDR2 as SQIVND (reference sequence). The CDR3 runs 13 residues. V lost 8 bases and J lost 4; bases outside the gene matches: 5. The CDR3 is CASDTGGGTEAFF. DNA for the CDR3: TGTGCCAGTGATACAGGGGGCGGCACTGAAGCTTTCTTT.

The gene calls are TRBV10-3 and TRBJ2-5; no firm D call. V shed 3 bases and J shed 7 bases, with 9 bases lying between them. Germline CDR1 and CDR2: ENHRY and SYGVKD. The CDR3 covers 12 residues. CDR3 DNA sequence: TGTGCCATCAGTGATTACGAACGGACCCAGTACTTC. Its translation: CAISDYERTQYF.

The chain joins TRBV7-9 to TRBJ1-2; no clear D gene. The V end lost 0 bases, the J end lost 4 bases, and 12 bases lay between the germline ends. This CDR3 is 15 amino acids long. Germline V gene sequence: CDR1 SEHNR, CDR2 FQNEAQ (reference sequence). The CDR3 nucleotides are TGTGCCAGCAGCTTAGCCACCTCGCCCCCCTATGGCTACACCTTC. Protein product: CASSLATSPPYGYTF.

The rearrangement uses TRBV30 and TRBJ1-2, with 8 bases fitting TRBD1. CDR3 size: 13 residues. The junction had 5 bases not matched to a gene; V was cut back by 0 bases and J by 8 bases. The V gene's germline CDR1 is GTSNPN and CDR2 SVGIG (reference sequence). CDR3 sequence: CAWSVGQGHGYTF. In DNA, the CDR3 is TGTGCCTGGAGTGTAGGACAGGGTCACGGCTACACCTTC. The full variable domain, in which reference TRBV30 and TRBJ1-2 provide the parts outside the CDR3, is SQTIHQWPATLVQPVGSPLSLECTVEGTSNPNLYWYRQAAGRGLQLLFYSVGIGQISSEVPQNLSASRPQDRQFILSSKKLLLSDSGFYLCAWSVGQGHGYTFGSGTRLTVV.

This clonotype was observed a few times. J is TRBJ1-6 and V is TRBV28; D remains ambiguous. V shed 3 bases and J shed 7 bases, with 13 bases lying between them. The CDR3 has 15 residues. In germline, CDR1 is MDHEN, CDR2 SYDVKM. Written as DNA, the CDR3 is TGTGCCAGCAGTTTTACCAGGACGGCCAATTCACCCCTCCACTTT. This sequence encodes CASSFTRTANSPLHF.

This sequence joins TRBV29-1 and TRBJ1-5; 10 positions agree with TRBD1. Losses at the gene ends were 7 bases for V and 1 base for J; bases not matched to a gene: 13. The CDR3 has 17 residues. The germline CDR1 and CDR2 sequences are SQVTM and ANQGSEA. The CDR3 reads CSALRDRGLSSNQPQHF. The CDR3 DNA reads TGCAGCGCCCTCCGGGACAGGGGCCTTTCGAGCAATCAGCCCCAGCATTTT.

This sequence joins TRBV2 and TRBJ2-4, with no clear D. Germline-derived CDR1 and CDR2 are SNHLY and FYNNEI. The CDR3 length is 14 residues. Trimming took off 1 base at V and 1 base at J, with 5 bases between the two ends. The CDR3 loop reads CASSEDSAKNIQYF. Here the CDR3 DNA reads TGTGCCAGCAGTGAAGACAGCGCCAAAAACATTCAGTACTTC.

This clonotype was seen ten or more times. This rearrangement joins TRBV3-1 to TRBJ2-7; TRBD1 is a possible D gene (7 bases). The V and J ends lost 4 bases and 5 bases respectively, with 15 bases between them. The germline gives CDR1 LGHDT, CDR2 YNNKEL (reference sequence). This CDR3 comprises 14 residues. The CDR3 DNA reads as TGTGCCAGCAGCCCTTACAGGGGACTGGACGAGCAGTACTTC. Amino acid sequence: CASSPYRGLDEQYF.

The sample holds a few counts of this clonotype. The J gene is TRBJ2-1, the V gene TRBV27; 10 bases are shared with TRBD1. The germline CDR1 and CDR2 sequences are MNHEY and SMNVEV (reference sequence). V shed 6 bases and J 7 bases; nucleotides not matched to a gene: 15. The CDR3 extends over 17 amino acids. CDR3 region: CASRRRGTGQGFNEQFF. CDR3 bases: TGTGCCAGCAGACGACGGGGTACGGGACAGGGGTTTAATGAGCAGTTCTTC.

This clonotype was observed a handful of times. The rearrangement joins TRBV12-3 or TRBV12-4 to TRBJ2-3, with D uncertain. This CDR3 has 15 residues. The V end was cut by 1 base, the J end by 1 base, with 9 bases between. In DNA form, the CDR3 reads TGTGCCAGCAGTTTAGTGGACGGTCGCACAGATACGCAGTATTTT. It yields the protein CASSLVDGRTDTQYF.

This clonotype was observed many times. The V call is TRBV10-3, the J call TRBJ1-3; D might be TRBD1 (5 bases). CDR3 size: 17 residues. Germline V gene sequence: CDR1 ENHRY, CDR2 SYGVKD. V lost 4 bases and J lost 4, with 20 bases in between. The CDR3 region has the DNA TGTGCCATCAGTGCGTGGGGGACGGCGACTTTGGGAAACACCATATATTTT. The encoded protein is CAISAWGTATLGNTIYF.

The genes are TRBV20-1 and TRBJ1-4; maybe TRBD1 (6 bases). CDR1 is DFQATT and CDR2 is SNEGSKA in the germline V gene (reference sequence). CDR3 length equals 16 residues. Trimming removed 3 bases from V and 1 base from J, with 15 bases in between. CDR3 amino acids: CSASVQGGLTNEKLFF. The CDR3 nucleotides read TGCAGTGCTAGCGTACAGGGAGGGCTAACTAATGAAAAACTGTTTTTT.

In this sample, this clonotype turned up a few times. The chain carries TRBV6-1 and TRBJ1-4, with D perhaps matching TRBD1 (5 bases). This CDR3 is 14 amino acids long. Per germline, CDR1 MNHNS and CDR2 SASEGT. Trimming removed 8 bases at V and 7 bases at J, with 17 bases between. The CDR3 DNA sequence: TGTGCCAGCCGCGCTATCAGGAGGGGTGAAAAACTGTTTTTT. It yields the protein CASRAIRRGEKLFF.